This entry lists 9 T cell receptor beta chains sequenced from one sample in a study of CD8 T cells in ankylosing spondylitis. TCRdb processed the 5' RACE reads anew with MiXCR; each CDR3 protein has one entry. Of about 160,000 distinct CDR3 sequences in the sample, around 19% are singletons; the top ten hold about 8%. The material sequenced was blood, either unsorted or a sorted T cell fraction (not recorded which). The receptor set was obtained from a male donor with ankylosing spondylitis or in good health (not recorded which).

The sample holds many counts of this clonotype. The CDR3 DNA is TGCGCCAGCAGCCGATCAGGGATTTCCCAGTACTTC. Translated, it gives CASSRSGISQYF. The rearrangement links TRBV4-1 to TRBJ2-5, with TRBD1 as a possible D gene (5 bases). Germline loops: CDR1 MGHRA, CDR2 YSYEKL. Trimming took off 4 bases at V and 9 bases at J, with 12 bases between the two ends. This CDR3 region has 12 residues.

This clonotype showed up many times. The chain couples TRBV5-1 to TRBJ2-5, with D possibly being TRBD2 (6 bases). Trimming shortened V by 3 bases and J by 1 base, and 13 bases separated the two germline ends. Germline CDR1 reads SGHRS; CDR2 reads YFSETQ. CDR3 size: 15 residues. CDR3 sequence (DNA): TGCGCCAGCAGCTATAGCGGCACACCCCAAGAGACCCAGTACTTC. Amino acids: CASSYSGTPQETQYF.

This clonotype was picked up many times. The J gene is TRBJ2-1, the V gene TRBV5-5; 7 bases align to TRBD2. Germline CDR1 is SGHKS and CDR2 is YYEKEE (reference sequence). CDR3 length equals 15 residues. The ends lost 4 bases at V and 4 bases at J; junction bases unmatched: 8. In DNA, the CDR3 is TGTGCCAGCAGCCTCATAGCGGGTCCTTACAATGAGCAGTTCTTC. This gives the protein CASSLIAGPYNEQFF.

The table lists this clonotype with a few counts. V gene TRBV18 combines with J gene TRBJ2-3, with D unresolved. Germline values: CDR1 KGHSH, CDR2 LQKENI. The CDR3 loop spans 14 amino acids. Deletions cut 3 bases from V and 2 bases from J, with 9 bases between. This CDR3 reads CASSPPSNTDTQYF. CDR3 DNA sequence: TGTGCCAGCTCACCTCCCAGTAACACAGATACGCAGTATTTT.

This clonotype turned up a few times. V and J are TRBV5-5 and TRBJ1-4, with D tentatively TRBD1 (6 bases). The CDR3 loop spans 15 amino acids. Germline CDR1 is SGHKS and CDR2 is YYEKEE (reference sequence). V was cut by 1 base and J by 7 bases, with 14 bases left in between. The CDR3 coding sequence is TGTGCCAGCAGCTTGTTGGGGGGCAATCGTGAAAAACTGTTTTTT. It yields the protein CASSLLGGNREKLFF. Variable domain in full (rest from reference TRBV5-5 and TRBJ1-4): DAGVTQSPTHLIKTRGQQVTLRCSPISGHKSVSWYQQVLGQGPQFIFQYYEKEERGRGNFPDRFSARQFPNYSSELNVNALLLGDSALYLCASSLLGGNREKLFFGSGTQLSVL.

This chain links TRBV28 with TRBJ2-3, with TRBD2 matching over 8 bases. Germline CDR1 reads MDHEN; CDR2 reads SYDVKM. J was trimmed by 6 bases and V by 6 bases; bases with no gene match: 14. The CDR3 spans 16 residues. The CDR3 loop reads CASSLQEREWADTQYF. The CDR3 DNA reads TGTGCCAGCAGCCTCCAGGAGCGGGAGTGGGCGGATACGCAGTATTTT.

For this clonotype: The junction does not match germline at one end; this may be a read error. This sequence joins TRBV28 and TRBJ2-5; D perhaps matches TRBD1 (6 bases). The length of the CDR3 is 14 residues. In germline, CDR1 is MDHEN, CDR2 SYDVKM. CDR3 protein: CVSSLSRGVETQYF. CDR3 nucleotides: TGTGTCAGCAGCCTATCCAGGGGTGTGGAGACCCAGTACTTC.

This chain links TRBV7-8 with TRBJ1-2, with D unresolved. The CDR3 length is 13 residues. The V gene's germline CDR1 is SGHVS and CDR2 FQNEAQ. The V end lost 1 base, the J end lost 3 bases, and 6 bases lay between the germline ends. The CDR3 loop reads CASSLEGHYGYTF. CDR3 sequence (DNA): TGTGCCAGCAGCTTAGAAGGGCACTATGGCTACACCTTC.

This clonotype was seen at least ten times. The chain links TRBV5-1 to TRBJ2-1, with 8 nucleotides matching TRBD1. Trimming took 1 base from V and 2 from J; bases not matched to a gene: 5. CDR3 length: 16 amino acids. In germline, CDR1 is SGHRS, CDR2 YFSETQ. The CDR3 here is CASSLTGQGTYNEQFF. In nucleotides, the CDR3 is TGCGCCAGCAGCTTGACAGGACAGGGAACCTACAATGAGCAGTTCTTC.